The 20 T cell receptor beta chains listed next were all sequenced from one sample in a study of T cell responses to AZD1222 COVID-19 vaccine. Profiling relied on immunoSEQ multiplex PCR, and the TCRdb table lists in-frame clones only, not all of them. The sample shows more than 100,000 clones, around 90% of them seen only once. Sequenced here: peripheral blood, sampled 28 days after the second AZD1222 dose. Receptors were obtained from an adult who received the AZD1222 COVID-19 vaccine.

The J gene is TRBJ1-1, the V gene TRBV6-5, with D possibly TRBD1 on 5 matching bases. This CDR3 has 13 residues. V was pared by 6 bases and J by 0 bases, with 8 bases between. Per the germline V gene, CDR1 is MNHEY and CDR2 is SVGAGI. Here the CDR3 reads CASRLQVNTEAFF. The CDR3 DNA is TGTGCCAGCAGACTACAGGTGAACACTGAAGCTTTCTTT.

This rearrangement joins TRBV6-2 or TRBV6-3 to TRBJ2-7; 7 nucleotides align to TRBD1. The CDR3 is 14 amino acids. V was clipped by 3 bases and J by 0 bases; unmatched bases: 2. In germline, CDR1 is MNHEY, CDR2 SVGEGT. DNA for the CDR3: TGTGCCAGCAGTTATGGACAGGACTCCTACGAGCAGTACGTC. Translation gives CASSYGQDSYEQYV.

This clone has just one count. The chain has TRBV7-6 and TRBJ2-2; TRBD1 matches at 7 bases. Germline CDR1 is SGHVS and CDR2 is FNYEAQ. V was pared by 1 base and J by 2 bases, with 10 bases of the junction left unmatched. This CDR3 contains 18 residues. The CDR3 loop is CASSLDSPGQINTGELFF. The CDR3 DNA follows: TGTGCCAGCAGCTTAGACAGTCCGGGACAGATAAACACCGGGGAGCTGTTTTTT.

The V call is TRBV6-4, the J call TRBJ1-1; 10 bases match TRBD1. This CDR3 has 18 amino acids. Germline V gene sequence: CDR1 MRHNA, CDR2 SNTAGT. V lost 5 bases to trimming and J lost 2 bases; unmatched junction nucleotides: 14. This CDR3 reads CASSHPGQGNSSNTEAFF. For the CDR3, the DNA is TGTGCCAGCAGTCATCCGGGACAGGGGAACTCATCAAACACTGAAGCTTTCTTT.

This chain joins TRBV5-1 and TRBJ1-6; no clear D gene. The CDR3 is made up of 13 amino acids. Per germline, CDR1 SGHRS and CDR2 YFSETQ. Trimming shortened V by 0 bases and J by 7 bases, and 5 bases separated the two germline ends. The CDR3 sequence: CASSLGGNSPLHF. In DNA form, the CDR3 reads TGCGCCAGCAGCTTGGGAGGAAATTCACCCCTCCACTTT. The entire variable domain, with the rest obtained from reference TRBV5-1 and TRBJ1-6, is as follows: KAGVTQTPRYLIKTRGQQVTLSCSPISGHRSVSWYQQTPGQGLQFLFEYFSETQRNKGNFPGRFSGRQFSNSRSEMNVSTLELGDSALYLCASSLGGNSPLHFGNGTRLTVT.

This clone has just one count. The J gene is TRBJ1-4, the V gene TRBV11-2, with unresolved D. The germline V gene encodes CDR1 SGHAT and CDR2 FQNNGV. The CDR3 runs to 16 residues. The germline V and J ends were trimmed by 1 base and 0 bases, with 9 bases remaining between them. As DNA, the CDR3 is TGTGCCAGCAGCTTAGTCTACCTGGCAACTAATGAAAAACTGTTTTTT. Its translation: CASSLVYLATNEKLFF.

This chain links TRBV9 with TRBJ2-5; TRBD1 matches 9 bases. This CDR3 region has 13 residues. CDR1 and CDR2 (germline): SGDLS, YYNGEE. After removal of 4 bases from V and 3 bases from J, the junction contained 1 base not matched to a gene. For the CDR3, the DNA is TGTGCCAGCAGCTGGACAGGGGAAGAGACCCAGTACTTC. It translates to CASSWTGEETQYF.

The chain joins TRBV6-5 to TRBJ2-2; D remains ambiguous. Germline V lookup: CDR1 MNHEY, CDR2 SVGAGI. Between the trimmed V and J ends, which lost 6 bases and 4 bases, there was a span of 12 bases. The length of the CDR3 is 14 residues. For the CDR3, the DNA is TGTGCCAGCAGCGCCTCCGATCCCACCGGGGAGCTGTTTTTT. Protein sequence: CASSASDPTGELFF.

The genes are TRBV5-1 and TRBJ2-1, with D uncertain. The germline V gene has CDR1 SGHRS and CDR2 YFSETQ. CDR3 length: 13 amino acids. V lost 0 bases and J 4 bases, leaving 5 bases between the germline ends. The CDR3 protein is CASSLGQYNEQFF. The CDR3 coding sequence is TGCGCCAGCAGCTTGGGTCAGTACAATGAGCAGTTCTTC.

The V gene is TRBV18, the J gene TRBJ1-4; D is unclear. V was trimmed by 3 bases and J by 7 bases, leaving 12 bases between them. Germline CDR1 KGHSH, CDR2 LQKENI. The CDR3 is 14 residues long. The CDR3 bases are TGTGCCAGCTCACCCCGCGGGGTGGGTGAAAAACTGTTTTTT. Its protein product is CASSPRGVGEKLFF. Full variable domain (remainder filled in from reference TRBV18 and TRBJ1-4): NAGVMQNPRHLVRRRGQEARLRCSPMKGHSHVYWYRQLPEEGLKFMVYLQKENIIDESGMPKERFSAEFPKEGPSILRIQQVVRGDSAAYFCASSPRGVGEKLFFGSGTQLSVL.

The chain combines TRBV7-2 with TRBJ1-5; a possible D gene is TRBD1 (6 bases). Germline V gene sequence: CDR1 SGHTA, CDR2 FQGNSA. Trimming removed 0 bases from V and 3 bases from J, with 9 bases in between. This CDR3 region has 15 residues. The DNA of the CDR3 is TGTGCCAGCAGCTTAGCGCCAGGGGTCAATCAGCCCCAGCATTTT. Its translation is CASSLAPGVNQPQHF.

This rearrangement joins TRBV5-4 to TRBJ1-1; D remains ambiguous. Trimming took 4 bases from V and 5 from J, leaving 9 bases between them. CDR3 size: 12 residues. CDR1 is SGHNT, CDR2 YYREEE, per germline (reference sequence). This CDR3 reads CASSPGRTEAFF. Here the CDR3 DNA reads TGTGCCAGCAGCCCGGGCAGGACTGAAGCTTTCTTT.

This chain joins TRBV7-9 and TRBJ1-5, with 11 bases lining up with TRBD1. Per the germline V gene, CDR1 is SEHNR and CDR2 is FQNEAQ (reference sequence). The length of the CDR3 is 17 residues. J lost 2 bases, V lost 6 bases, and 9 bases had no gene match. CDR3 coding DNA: TGTGCCAGCAGTCCCGGGACAGGGGGACTGGGCAATCAGCCCCAGCATTTT. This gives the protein CASSPGTGGLGNQPQHF.

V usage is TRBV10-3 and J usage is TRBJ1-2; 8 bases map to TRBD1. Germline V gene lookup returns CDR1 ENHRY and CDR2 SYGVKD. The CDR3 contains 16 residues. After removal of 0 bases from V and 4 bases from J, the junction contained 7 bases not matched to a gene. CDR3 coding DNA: TGTGCCATCAGTGAGTCTCCAGGGGGCGCCGGCTATGGCTACACCTTC. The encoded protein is CAISESPGGAGYGYTF.

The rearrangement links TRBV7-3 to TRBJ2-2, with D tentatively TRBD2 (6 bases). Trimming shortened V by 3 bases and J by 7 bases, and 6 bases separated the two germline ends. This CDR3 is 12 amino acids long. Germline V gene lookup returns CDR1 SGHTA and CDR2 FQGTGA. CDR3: CASSFSGGELFF. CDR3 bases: TGTGCCAGCAGCTTTAGCGGCGGGGAGCTGTTTTTT.

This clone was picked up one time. The chain's CDR3 is CASSWAGTVNTEAFF. The CDR3 DNA follows: TGCGCCAGCAGCTGGGCCGGGACAGTCAACACTGAAGCTTTCTTT. The chain employs TRBV5-1 and TRBJ1-1, with 7 positions matching TRBD1. The J segment lost 2 bases and the V segment lost 3 bases, leaving 7 bases of the junction unmatched. Germline V gives CDR1 SGHRS, CDR2 YFSETQ. This CDR3 region has 15 residues.

The CDR3 DNA reads as TGTGCCAGTAAAAAAGGGACGGTGCCACAAGAGACCCAGTACTTC. It codes for CASKKGTVPQETQYF. The chain carries TRBV19 and TRBJ2-5; the D gene could be TRBD1 or TRBD2 (5 bases each). The CDR3 is 15 amino acids. V lost 7 bases and J 2 bases, leaving 17 bases between the germline ends. Germline assignment: CDR1 LNHDA and CDR2 SQIVND (reference sequence).

CDR3 bases: TGTGCCAGCAGTTTACTCGGGGGCACTGGGGCCAACGTCCTGACTTTC. This translates into CASSLLGGTGANVLTF. This chain links TRBV27 with TRBJ2-6, with D possibly called TRBD1 or TRBD2 (6 bases each). The germline V and J ends were trimmed by 2 bases and 2 bases, with 10 bases remaining between them. The CDR3 runs 16 residues. CDR1 MNHEY and CDR2 SMNVEV come from the germline V gene (reference sequence). Full variable domain (rest looked up from reference TRBV27 and TRBJ2-6): EAQVTQNPRYLITVTGKKLTVTCSQNMNHEYMSWYRQDPGLGLRQIYYSMNVEVTDKGDVPEGYKVSRKEKRNFPLILESPSPNQTSLYFCASSLLGGTGANVLTFGAGSRLTVL.

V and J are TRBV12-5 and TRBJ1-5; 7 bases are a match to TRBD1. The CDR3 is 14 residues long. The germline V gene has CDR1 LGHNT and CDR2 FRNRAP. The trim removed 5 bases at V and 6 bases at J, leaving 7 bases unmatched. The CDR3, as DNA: TGTGCTAGTGGTCCGGCAGGGGGGATTCAGCCCCAGCATTTT. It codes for CASGPAGGIQPQHF.

The CDR3 nucleotides read TGTGCCAGCAGCCCTCAAAGCGGGGGCTACAATGAGCAGTTCTTC. Its translation: CASSPQSGGYNEQFF. The chain couples TRBV7-9 to TRBJ2-1; 8 positions match TRBD2. With 5 bases clipped from V and 3 bases from J, the junction kept 6 bases outside the gene matches. Germline V CDR1 and CDR2: SEHNR, FQNEAQ (reference sequence). CDR3 length: 15 amino acids.